This TCR beta chain is drawn from a study of TIL therapy for anti-PD-1-resistant metastatic lung cancer. Sequencing used immunoSEQ v3. Sequencing depth was 1.5 million to 2 million read pairs for survey level, roughly 4.5-6.5 million for deep. Assay: immunoSEQ multiplex PCR; the TCRdb copy retains only in-frame clones and omits some. Among 30,000 or so clones listed, roughly 69% were seen once. Time point indicated: pre-treatment sample, taken before nivolumab and TIL therapy. This CDR3 contains 14 residues. Germline CDR1 SGHDT, CDR2 YYEEEE. J gave up 4 bases and V 5 bases, and 5 bases lay outside the gene matches.

The origin of this receptor is a woman aged 30-85 years with non-small cell lung cancer. J is TRBJ1-2 and V is TRBV5-6; 10 nucleotides agree with TRBD1. The material sequenced was blood, taken at baseline. CDR3: CASSRTGGGYGYTF. As DNA, the CDR3 is TGTGCCAGCAGTCGGACAGGGGGAGGCTATGGCTACACCTTC.